The 8 T cell receptor beta chains presented below share a single source sample, sequenced in a study of immune cell composition in non-small cell lung cancer. Sequencing used immunoSEQ multiplex PCR; TCRdb keeps in-frame clones, though not all of them. The table shows about 3,100 clones, with about 84% occurring only once. Sequencing was performed on lung tumor tissue. These receptors originate from a human donor with non-small cell lung cancer.

The J gene is TRBJ1-4, the V gene TRBV5-1, with D possibly matching TRBD1 (6 bases). V was cut by 2 bases and J by 3 bases, with 8 bases left in between. This CDR3 comprises 14 residues. The germline V gene has CDR1 SGHRS and CDR2 YFSETQ. The CDR3 nucleotides are TGCGCCAGCAGCTTACAGGGAGCTAATGAAAAACTGTTTTTT. It translates to CASSLQGANEKLFF.

The chain links TRBV7-2 to TRBJ2-1; D is ambiguous. This CDR3 has 13 amino acids. Germline-derived CDR1 and CDR2 are SGHTA and FQGNSA. V was clipped by 1 base and J by 7 bases, with 8 bases between them. The CDR3 region has the DNA TGTGCCAGCAGCTTAGGGAGTGGTAATGAGCAGTTCTTC. Translation gives CASSLGSGNEQFF.

The rearrangement uses TRBV5-5 and TRBJ2-3; D is perhaps TRBD2 (5 bases). The CDR3 is 17 residues long. The V end was cut by 4 bases, the J end by 4 bases, with 22 bases between. Germline loops: CDR1 SGHKS, CDR2 YYEKEE (reference sequence). The CDR3 loop reads CASSPPSTQQRADTQYF. CDR3 in DNA: TGTGCCAGCAGCCCCCCCTCGACTCAGCAGAGGGCAGATACGCAGTATTTT. Drawing the rest from reference TRBV5-5 and TRBJ2-3, the complete variable domain is DAGVTQSPTHLIKTRGQQVTLRCSPISGHKSVSWYQQVLGQGPQFIFQYYEKEERGRGNFPDRFSARQFPNYSSELNVNALLLGDSALYLCASSPPSTQQRADTQYFGPGTRLTVL.

The chain is built from TRBV27 and TRBJ1-1; D possibly corresponds to TRBD1 (5 bases). This CDR3 region has 14 residues. Trimming took 6 bases from V and 3 from J, leaving 14 bases between them. Germline V gives CDR1 MNHEY, CDR2 SMNVEV (reference sequence). The CDR3 DNA sequence: TGTGCCAGCAGGGAAGGGCAGGGATACACTGAAGCTTTCTTT. Its protein is CASREGQGYTEAFF.

A few counts support this clone. The chain combines TRBV5-1 with TRBJ1-4, with 9 positions matching TRBD1. The CDR3 totals 17 residues. J gave up 2 bases and V 3 bases, and 8 bases lay outside the gene matches. Germline CDR1 and CDR2: SGHRS and YFSETQ. The CDR3 DNA follows: TGCGCCAGCAGCTGGGACAGGGTAAATCCTACTAATGAAAAACTGTTTTTT. As protein: CASSWDRVNPTNEKLFF.

This clone has just a few counts. CDR3 nucleotides: TGCGCCAGCAGTATTAATCCCTCTAACACTGAAGCTTTCTTT. Translation gives CASSINPSNTEAFF. The gene calls are TRBV10-2 and TRBJ1-1; D gene unclear. V gave up 5 bases and J gave up 2 bases, with 12 bases separating them. Looked up from germline, CDR1 is WSHSY and CDR2 is SAAADI. The CDR3 has 14 amino acids.

This sequence joins TRBV19 and TRBJ1-1, with 7 bases lining up with TRBD1. CDR1 and CDR2 from the germline V gene are LNHDA and SQIVND (reference sequence). The CDR3 runs to 15 residues. The ends lost 7 bases at V and 5 bases at J; junction bases unmatched: 13. The CDR3: CASTTGRAEGTEAFF. Here the CDR3 DNA reads TGTGCCAGTACGACAGGGCGCGCTGAGGGGACTGAAGCTTTCTTT.

V usage is TRBV15 and J usage is TRBJ1-5; a possible D gene is TRBD1 (6 bases). The CDR3 is 15 amino acids. Germline CDR1 and CDR2: LNHNV and YYDKDF (reference sequence). Between the trimmed V and J ends, which lost 3 bases and 3 bases, there was a span of 12 bases. The CDR3 DNA follows: TGTGCCACCAGCAGGTCACAGGGCTACAATCAGCCCCAGCATTTT. The encoded protein is CATSRSQGYNQPQHF.